The 11 T cell receptor beta chains in this list originate from one sample, sequenced in a study of CD8+ T cells in alopecia areata. cDNA reverse transcribed from extracted RNA served as the sequencing template. Some clones are missing from TCRdb's copy, which holds only in-frame ones; the method was immunoSEQ multiplex PCR. This sample comprises about 270,000 clones, none seen once only. CD4, CD8alpha, NKG2D, NKG2ACE and other markers were used to sort pooled cutaneous lymph node cells. The sample was CD4+ T cells sorted from a lymph node. These receptors all come from a C3H/HeJ mouse with alopecia areata. Strain MHC haplotype: H2-k.

Points on this clone: Gene labels here are mouse ones. The read falls 4 residues short of the CDR3 end, and the missing part is taken from the germline J gene. The J gene is TRBJ2-1, the V gene TRBV13-1, with D possibly being TRBD1 (6 bases). The ends were cut back, 5 bases at V and 1 base at J, with 13 bases in the middle. In germline, CDR1 is NSHNY, CDR2 SYGAGN. The CDR3 contains 15 residues. The part of the CDR3 DNA that was read is TGTGCCAGCAGGGATACCGGACAGAACTATGCT. Translation gives CASRDTGQNYA. The complete CDR3 reads CASRDTGQNYAEQFF.

This clone was detected a few times. Genes here carry mouse names. CDR3 bases read: TGCACCTGCAGTGCAGCCCTACACAAAGCAAACTCC. It is translated as CTCSAALHKANS. The entire CDR3 protein is CTCSAALHKANSDYTF. V gene TRBV1 combines with J gene TRBJ1-2; no clear D. Read data end 4 residues before the CDR3 end; the end is taken from the germline J gene. This CDR3 spans 16 amino acids. V gave up 1 base and J gave up 0 bases, with 12 bases separating them. Germline lookup yields CDR1 NSQYPW and CDR2 LRSPGD (reference sequence).

This clone was detected only a few times. Mouse germline and gene names are used. The CDR3 end is not reached by the read, which stops 4 residues before it; the germline J gene fills it in. Other nucleotide sequences from this sample produce the same CDR3. The chain links TRBV31 to TRBJ2-3; no definite D call. The CDR3 is made up of 14 amino acids. V was pared by 0 bases and J by 0 bases, with 7 bases between. CDR1 GKSSPN and CDR2 SITVG come from the germline V gene. The CDR3 DNA, read in part, is TGTGCCTGGAGTCTCCACTCTAGTGCAGAA. It codes for CAWSLHSSAE. The CDR3 as a whole reads CAWSLHSSAETLYF.

This clone was seen more than once but under ten times. Mouse germline and gene names are used. The read ends 4 residues early relative to the CDR3; the germline J gene fills the gap. The same CDR3 arises from other DNA sequences in this sample as well. This chain joins TRBV13-3 and TRBJ2-3; the D is unclear. Germline values: CDR1 NNHDY, CDR2 SYVADS. This CDR3 region has 12 residues. V lost 7 bases and J lost 0, with 6 bases in between. CDR3 residues: CASSTSAETLYF. The covered CDR3 bases are TGTGCCAGCTCAACTAGTGCAGAA.

This clone came up a few times. Gene names are the mouse ones. Read data end 3 residues before the CDR3 end; the end is taken from the germline J gene. This rearrangement joins TRBV19 to TRBJ1-6, with TRBD1 matching over 7 bases. TRBJ1-6 is reported as an ORF; its role is uncertain. V was pared by 5 bases and J by 7 bases, with 9 bases of the junction left unmatched. Germline CDR1 reads FNHDT; CDR2 reads SITEND (reference sequence). The CDR3 loop spans 15 amino acids. The sequenced part of the CDR3 DNA is TGTGCCAGCAGAACGACAGGGCGGGAGAATTCGCCC. As protein: CASRTTGRENSP. From start to end, the CDR3 is CASRTTGRENSPLYF.

Points on this clone: Genes and germline come from the mouse. The read falls 4 residues short of the CDR3 end, and the missing part is taken from the germline J gene. The chain couples TRBV13-2 to TRBJ2-2; no clear D gene. The length of the CDR3 is 15 residues. Germline CDR1 and CDR2: NNHNN and SYGAGS (reference sequence). The V gene lost 1 base and the J gene lost 0 bases, with 7 bases spanning the gap. The CDR3 DNA, read in part, is TGTGCCAGCGGTGATCCCAGGACAAACACCGGG. The encoded protein is CASGDPRTNTG. The whole CDR3 is CASGDPRTNTGQLYF.

A few counts support this clone. Germline and genes here are mouse. The read stops 4 residues short of the end of the CDR3; the missing end is completed from the germline J gene. The gene calls are TRBV5 and TRBJ2-2; 9 bases align to TRBD1. The germline V gene has CDR1 LGHNA and CDR2 YNLKQL (reference sequence). CDR3 size: 15 residues. J lost 6 bases, V lost 0 bases, and 2 bases had no gene match. The DNA read from the CDR3 is TGTGCCAGCAGCCAAGAGGGGACAGGGCCCGGG. Protein product: CASSQEGTGPG. The full CDR3 protein is CASSQEGTGPGQLYF.

A note on this clone: The genes are named according to mouse. The sequenced fragment ends 4 residues before the CDR3 boundary, so the rest is inferred from the germline J gene. The same CDR3 is also encoded by other DNA sequences in this sample. The genes are TRBV31 and TRBJ2-1; TRBD1 might be the D (5 bases). V shed 0 bases and J shed 4 bases, with 7 bases lying between them. Germline loops: CDR1 GKSSPN, CDR2 SITVG. This CDR3 has 13 residues. The CDR3 sequence: CAWSLGEYAEQFF. The CDR3 bases that were read are TGTGCCTGGAGTCTAGGGGAGTATGCT.

The table lists this clone with a few counts. Mouse names are used for the genes. The read finishes 4 residues shy of the CDR3 end, and the germline J gene is used to complete it. V and J are TRBV13-1 and TRBJ2-1; 10 bases fit TRBD2. The junction had 4 bases not matched to a gene; V was cut back by 4 bases and J by 0 bases. The germline V gene has CDR1 NSHNY and CDR2 SYGAGN. The CDR3 contains 16 residues. CDR3 protein: CASSPPGGANYAEQFF. The covered CDR3 bases are TGTGCCAGCAGTCCTCCTGGGGGGGCTAACTATGCT.

As regards this clone: Gene names are the mouse ones. The read gets to within 4 residues of the CDR3 end, and the germline J gene fills in the rest. V and J are TRBV13-2 and TRBJ1-1; D is unresolved. Germline V lookup: CDR1 NNHNN, CDR2 SYGAGS (reference sequence). The CDR3 is 11 residues long. The CDR3 loop is CASGDHREVFF. The part of the CDR3 DNA that was read is TGTGCCAGCGGTGATCACAGA.

This clone has a count of ten or more. Gene names and germline match the mouse. The sequenced fragment ends 4 residues before the CDR3 boundary, so the rest is inferred from the germline J gene. This chain joins TRBV19 and TRBJ2-2; TRBD1 matches at 11 bases. The V gene's germline CDR1 is FNHDT and CDR2 SITEND (reference sequence). The length of the CDR3 is 17 residues. V shed 4 bases and J 2 bases; nucleotides not matched to a gene: 7. Partial CDR3 DNA: TGTGCCAGCAGTCCCGCCCGGACAGGGGGCAACACCGGG. Translated: CASSPARTGGNTG. The full-length CDR3 reads as CASSPARTGGNTGQLYF. Drawing the rest from reference TRBV19 and TRBJ2-2, the complete variable domain is GGIITQTPKFLIGQEGQKLTLKCQQNFNHDTMYWYRQDSGKGLRLIYYSITENDLQKGDLSEGYDASREKKSSFSLTVTSAQKNEMAVFLCASSPARTGGNTGQLYFGEGSKLTVL.